These 19 T cell receptor beta chains were sequenced from one sample in a study of OX40 agonist ivuxolimab in advanced cancers. Produced via immunoSEQ multiplex PCR; TCRdb's table is partial and in-frame only. The sample includes 65,000 to 85,000 clones, around 81% of them seen just once. This sample comprised CD4+ or CD8+ T cells sorted from blood, obtained in a trial of the OX40 agonist ivuxolimab. The receptor source for this set is an adult with an advanced solid tumor such as melanoma, head and neck, liver or kidney cancer.

The chain combines TRBV7-3 with TRBJ2-1; tentative D call: TRBD2 (6 bases). This CDR3 is built from 14 residues. Germline loops: CDR1 SGHTA, CDR2 FQGTGA. The V and J ends lost 2 bases and 16 bases respectively, with 21 bases between them. CDR3 sequence (DNA): TGTGCCAGCAGCTTAGGGACTGCACAAACCGAAAAATTCTTC. The encoded protein is CASSLGTAQTEKFF.

J is TRBJ2-1 and V is TRBV6-5, with 14 positions matching TRBD2. This CDR3 is 14 amino acids long. Germline V gene lookup returns CDR1 MNHEY and CDR2 SVGAGI. V was clipped by 6 bases and J by 7 bases; unmatched bases: 2. In nucleotides, the CDR3 is TGTGCCAGCAGCCGGACTAGCGGGAGGAATGAGCAGTTCTTC. Protein product: CASSRTSGRNEQFF.

This clone has just one count. This chain's CDR3 is CASSLSAGGDEQFF. As DNA, the CDR3 is TGTGCCAGCAGCCTCTCAGCGGGAGGGGATGAGCAGTTCTTC. The chain links TRBV28 to TRBJ2-1; 10 bases align to TRBD2. There are 14 residues in the CDR3. CDR1 is MDHEN and CDR2 is SYDVKM in the germline V gene. J was trimmed by 8 bases and V by 6 bases; bases with no gene match: 7.

This chain uses TRBV9 with TRBJ2-3, with a possible D match to TRBD2 (6 bases). CDR3 length: 14 residues. Germline V gene lookup returns CDR1 SGDLS and CDR2 YYNGEE. Between the trimmed V and J ends, which lost 0 bases and 2 bases, there was a span of 7 bases. The CDR3 DNA reads TGTGCCAGCAGCGTAGTAGCGGACACAGATACGCAGTATTTT. Translated: CASSVVADTDTQYF.

This rearrangement joins TRBV2 to TRBJ1-3; D is perhaps TRBD1 (6 bases). The V end was cut by 10 bases, the J end by 4 bases, with 14 bases between. Germline CDR1 SNHLY, CDR2 FYNNEI. The CDR3 consists of 13 residues. The CDR3 protein is CAIRTAEGNTIYF. In DNA, the CDR3 is TGTGCCATTAGGACAGCAGAGGGAAACACCATATATTTT.

This chain connects TRBV5-1 to TRBJ1-1, with D possibly TRBD1 on 5 matching bases. The CDR3 consists of 17 residues. The V gene lost 0 bases and the J gene lost 5 bases, with 20 bases spanning the gap. The germline V gene encodes CDR1 SGHRS and CDR2 YFSETQ. In nucleotides, the CDR3 is TGCGCCAGCAGCTTGGAGGGGATTATGGTCGGAGGAACTGAAGCTTTCTTT. This encodes CASSLEGIMVGGTEAFF.

The chain couples TRBV15 to TRBJ1-1; D unresolved. Trimming removed 2 bases from V and 8 bases from J, with 15 bases in between. Germline lookup yields CDR1 LNHNV and CDR2 YYDKDF (reference sequence). This CDR3 is 14 amino acids long. The CDR3 reads CATSRNRGGLEAFF. In DNA, the CDR3 is TGTGCCACCAGCAGAAATCGGGGAGGGTTGGAAGCTTTCTTT.

The CDR3 sequence is CAIKDPGGDEKLFF. CDR3 bases: TGTGCCATCAAAGATCCAGGGGGGGATGAAAAACTGTTTTTT. This rearrangement joins TRBV10-3 to TRBJ1-4; 7 bases align to TRBD1. With V trimmed by 7 bases and J by 6 bases, 8 bases remained unmatched. The germline V gene encodes CDR1 ENHRY and CDR2 SYGVKD. The CDR3 is made up of 14 amino acids.

The chain combines TRBV2 with TRBJ1-1; TRBD1 matches 8 bases. The V segment lost 6 bases and the J segment 3 bases; nucleotides outside the gene matches: 6. CDR1 and CDR2 from the germline V gene are SNHLY and FYNNEI. The CDR3 extends over 14 amino acids. The CDR3 DNA reads TGTGCCAGCAGGACCGGACAGGGTGACACTGAAGCTTTCTTT. Protein: CASRTGQGDTEAFF.

The chain uses TRBV2 and TRBJ1-5; TRBD1 is a possible D gene (5 bases). Trimming took off 3 bases at V and 4 bases at J, with 7 bases between the two ends. Germline CDR1 SNHLY, CDR2 FYNNEI. The CDR3 covers 13 residues. As DNA, the CDR3 is TGTGCCAGCAGTGAGGGACCTAATCAGCCCCAGCATTTT. Translated, it gives CASSEGPNQPQHF.

The chain recombines TRBV20-1 with TRBJ2-7; TRBD2 might be the D (5 bases). The CDR3 length is 11 residues. The germline CDR1 and CDR2 sequences are DFQATT and SNEGSKA (reference sequence). The ends were cut back, 6 bases at V and 7 bases at J, with 13 bases in the middle. CDR3 residues: CSAARVREQYF. The CDR3 DNA reads as TGCAGTGCAGCGCGGGTACGGGAGCAGTACTTC.

Here the CDR3 DNA reads TGTGCCAGCAGTTTATCGGGTACCATCTCTGCCTACGAGCAGTACTTC. Translating it yields CASSLSGTISAYEQYF. The chain is built from TRBV28 and TRBJ2-7; D remains ambiguous. This CDR3 contains 16 residues. Trimming left V 1 base short and J 2 bases short, with 15 bases between. The germline V gene has CDR1 MDHEN and CDR2 SYDVKM.

The chain combines TRBV18 with TRBJ2-7; maybe TRBD1 (5 bases). This CDR3 has 17 amino acids. The germline gives CDR1 KGHSH, CDR2 LQKENI. The germline V and J ends were trimmed by 2 bases and 5 bases, with 22 bases remaining between them. The CDR3 bases are TGTGCCAGCTCACCAGTCGGGCAAGCAGGGCCTTTAAACGAGCAGTACTTC. Its protein product is CASSPVGQAGPLNEQYF. Complete variable domain (other parts from reference TRBV18 and TRBJ2-7): NAGVMQNPRHLVRRRGQEARLRCSPMKGHSHVYWYRQLPEEGLKFMVYLQKENIIDESGMPKERFSAEFPKEGPSILRIQQVVRGDSAAYFCASSPVGQAGPLNEQYFGPGTRLTVT.

This clone was detected a few times. This chain connects TRBV25-1 to TRBJ1-5; D is uncertain. The V and J ends lost 4 bases and 6 bases respectively, with 7 bases between them. Looked up from germline, CDR1 is MGHDK and CDR2 is SYGVNS. The CDR3 contains 12 residues. The CDR3: CASSGSSQPQHF. The CDR3 region has the DNA TGTGCCAGCAGTGGAAGTAGTCAGCCCCAGCATTTT.

The chain has TRBV28 and TRBJ2-7; the D gene is possibly TRBD1 (5 bases). This CDR3 contains 13 residues. Germline CDR1 is MDHEN and CDR2 is SYDVKM. The V end lost 8 bases, the J end lost 0 bases, and 11 bases lay between the germline ends. The CDR3 bases are TGTGCCAGCCAGGGATCCCCCTCCTACGAGCAGTACTTC. Encoded protein: CASQGSPSYEQYF.

The J gene is TRBJ1-2, the V gene TRBV27; no reliable D call. Germline CDR1 reads MNHEY; CDR2 reads SMNVEV (reference sequence). This CDR3 region has 14 residues. Trimming took 6 bases from V and 4 from J, leaving 15 bases between them. CDR3 sequence: CASRPAGDTYGYTF. Written as DNA, the CDR3 is TGTGCCAGCAGACCCGCCGGGGATACCTATGGCTACACCTTC.

This clone was observed a single time. The chain has TRBV6-5 and TRBJ2-3; possible D gene TRBD1, 5 bases. With 5 bases removed from V and 3 bases from J, the gap between germline ends came to 12 bases. Germline V lookup: CDR1 MNHEY, CDR2 SVGAGI. The CDR3 has 14 amino acids. For the CDR3, the DNA is TGTGCCAGCAGTGACAGAAGGAGAACAGATACGCAGTATTTT. Translation gives CASSDRRRTDTQYF.

For the CDR3, the DNA is TGTGCCAGCAGCCCGACAGGGGCTCGGTATGATGAGCAGTTCTTC. Residues: CASSPTGARYDEQFF. The chain combines TRBV7-9 with TRBJ2-1; 8 bases map to TRBD1. The CDR3 extends over 15 amino acids. Germline CDR1 reads SEHNR; CDR2 reads FQNEAQ (reference sequence). V dropped 5 bases and J dropped 8; count of bases not matched to a gene: 11.

The V call is TRBV4-3, the J call TRBJ2-1, with TRBD2 identical over 14 bases. This CDR3 is 19 amino acids long. J lost 8 bases, V lost 0 bases, and 12 bases had no gene match. CDR1 and CDR2 from the germline V gene are LGHNA and YSLEER. CDR3 in amino acids: CASSQDRGATSGGAYEQFF. CDR3 nucleotides: TGCGCCAGCAGCCAAGATCGAGGAGCGACTAGCGGGGGGGCCTATGAGCAGTTCTTC.